This passage covers 6 T cell receptor beta chains from one sample sequenced in a study of TIL therapy for anti-PD-1-resistant metastatic lung cancer (dated by TCRdb to about 2021). Using bias-controlled multiplex PCR with the immunoSEQ v3 hsTCRB kit, the TCR beta CDR3 regions were amplified from genomic DNA. In TCRdb, the immuneACCESS table is reduced to in-frame sequences with V and J assigned. These tables do not hold every clone; where another copy was compared, an unresolved V gene accounts for under half, and the others remain unexplained. This sample gives some 60,000 clones in total; roughly 69% of them show up just once. The ten largest make up about 6.8% of the sample. The sample's time point label is to be understood as: pre-treatment sample, taken before nivolumab and TIL therapy. The sequencing here drew on blood, taken at baseline. These receptors were taken from a person aged 30 to 80 with non-small cell lung cancer.

The rearrangement uses TRBV15 and TRBJ2-7; D is possibly TRBD1 (5 bases). CDR1 LNHNV and CDR2 YYDKDF come from the germline V gene (reference sequence). The CDR3 has 16 residues. Trimming pared 0 bases from V and 2 bases from J, leaving 14 bases between. CDR3 sequence (DNA): TGTGCCACCAGCAGAGATTTATCGCAGGGCGCCTACGAGCAGTACTTC. Translation: CATSRDLSQGAYEQYF.

The gene calls are TRBV5-8 and TRBJ2-7; 9 bases line up with TRBD2. This CDR3 has 16 amino acids. Germline V gives CDR1 SGHTS, CDR2 YDEGEE. The V segment lost 3 bases and the J segment 4 bases; nucleotides outside the gene matches: 11. The CDR3 DNA reads as TGTGCCAGCAGCTATGGAAAAAGCGGGGGGAAGTACGAGCAGTACTTC. Its protein product is CASSYGKSGGKYEQYF.

The chain employs TRBV6-1 and TRBJ1-2, with D possibly matching TRBD1 (5 bases). This CDR3 has 12 amino acids. CDR1 is MNHNS and CDR2 is SASEGT in the germline V gene. V lost 4 bases and J lost 5, with 8 bases in between. CDR3 in amino acids: CASSVGGYGYTF. The CDR3 nucleotides are TGTGCCAGCAGTGTTGGGGGGTATGGCTACACCTTC.

This chain joins TRBV6-1 and TRBJ2-6, with unresolved D. The CDR3 has 16 residues. The ends were cut back, 4 bases at V and 1 base at J, with 11 bases in the middle. CDR1 MNHNS and CDR2 SASEGT come from the germline V gene. CDR3 protein: CASSVSISSGANVLTF. For the CDR3, the DNA is TGTGCCAGCAGTGTGAGTATCTCGTCTGGGGCCAACGTCCTGACTTTC.

The J gene is TRBJ1-1, the V gene TRBV5-1; TRBD1 matches 9 bases. V was clipped by 0 bases and J by 4 bases; unmatched bases: 1. This CDR3 comprises 14 residues. The germline gives CDR1 SGHRS, CDR2 YFSETQ. CDR3 region: CASSLGTGATEAFF. The CDR3 bases are TGCGCCAGCAGCTTGGGGACAGGGGCCACTGAAGCTTTCTTT.

The chain uses TRBV28 and TRBJ1-1, with TRBD1 matching over 7 bases. The CDR3 runs 17 residues. V gave up 1 base and J gave up 0 bases; unmatched junction bases: 8. Germline CDR1 and CDR2: MDHEN and SYDVKM. CDR3 sequence (DNA): TGTGCCAGCAGTTTATTCAGGGGGAATAGCATGAACACTGAAGCTTTCTTT. Amino acid sequence: CASSLFRGNSMNTEAFF.